These 22 T cell receptor beta chains originate from one sample sequenced in a study of post-analysis software for immune sequencing data. The study, taken as a whole, reports: Patients had higher frequencies than controls of roughly 5 TRBV segments, including TRBV5-6, TRBV5-1 and TRBV20-1.

These TCRs are of unknown antigen specificity. Unique molecular identifiers had been added to the TCR beta cDNA libraries. TCRdb reanalysed the PCR reads using MiXCR and keeps one entry per CDR3 protein. The data show approximately 460,000 distinct CDR3 sequences, roughly 45% seen once. Material: blood. These receptors originate from a girl aged 5-17 years with multiple sclerosis.

The CDR3 spells CASSQDLFWEAKNIQYF. In nucleotides, the CDR3 is TGTGCCAGCAGCCAAGACCTGTTTTGGGAAGCCAAAAACATTCAGTACTTC. The chain recombines TRBV3-1 with TRBJ2-4; D gene uncertain. The CDR3 runs to 17 residues. The V end was cut by 0 bases, the J end by 0 bases, with 12 bases between. Germline V gene sequence: CDR1 LGHDT, CDR2 YNNKEL (reference sequence).

This clonotype was seen just once. The chain joins TRBV7-3 to TRBJ2-7, with D perhaps given as TRBD1 or TRBD2 (5 bases each). This CDR3 region has 12 residues. Per the germline V gene, CDR1 is SGHTA and CDR2 is FQGTGA. The V and J ends lost 8 bases and 2 bases respectively, with 10 bases between them. CDR3 sequence reads: CASGDGTYEQYF. The CDR3 nucleotides are TGTGCCAGCGGGGACGGTACCTACGAGCAGTACTTC.

This clonotype was picked up a small number of times. J is TRBJ2-7 and V is TRBV5-1; possibly TRBD1 for D (6 bases). The CDR3 spans 16 residues. Germline CDR1 SGHRS, CDR2 YFSETQ. V was cut by 0 bases and J by 2 bases, with 15 bases left in between. Here the CDR3 reads CASSLAGDTSTYEQYF. As DNA, the CDR3 is TGCGCCAGCAGCTTGGCCGGGGACACCTCAACCTACGAGCAGTACTTC.

The rearrangement joins TRBV6-5 to TRBJ1-6; 11 bases fit TRBD1. The CDR3 covers 14 residues. V shed 6 bases and J 9 bases; nucleotides not matched to a gene: 4. Germline values: CDR1 MNHEY, CDR2 SVGAGI. This chain's CDR3 is CASRRDRGSSPLHF. CDR3 sequence (DNA): TGTGCCAGCAGAAGGGACAGGGGGAGTTCACCCCTCCACTTT.

This chain connects TRBV5-1 to TRBJ2-6, with D possibly being TRBD2 (5 bases). The CDR3 sequence is 19 residues long. V shed 4 bases and J shed 1 base, with 21 bases lying between them. Per the germline V gene, CDR1 is SGHRS and CDR2 is YFSETQ. CDR3 nucleotide sequence: TGCGCCAGCAGCCGTCTACCGAGGACGGGGAATTCTGGGGCCAACGTCCTGACTTTC. Its protein is CASSRLPRTGNSGANVLTF.

This clonotype has more than one count but fewer than ten. V is TRBV5-1 and J is TRBJ2-7; perhaps TRBD2 as D (6 bases). With 4 bases removed from V and 6 bases from J, the gap between germline ends came to 20 bases. The length of the CDR3 is 15 residues. The germline V gene has CDR1 SGHRS and CDR2 YFSETQ. CDR3 in amino acids: CASSPLVRRDSEQYF. In nucleotides, the CDR3 is TGCGCCAGCAGCCCCCTAGTCAGGCGGGACTCCGAGCAGTACTTC.

The chain joins TRBV5-1 to TRBJ2-1; 13 bases are a match to TRBD2. The CDR3 extends over 18 amino acids. Germline V gene lookup returns CDR1 SGHRS and CDR2 YFSETQ. Trimming at V came to 4 bases and at J to 6 bases, leaving 13 bases not matched to a gene. The CDR3 sequence is CASSPRPGLAGSGNEQFF. The CDR3 coding sequence is TGCGCCAGCAGCCCAAGACCGGGACTAGCGGGATCGGGCAATGAGCAGTTCTTC.

This chain uses TRBV12-3 or TRBV12-4 with TRBJ2-5; 8 bases align to TRBD1. Trimming at V came to 5 bases and at J to 5 bases, leaving 7 bases not matched to a gene. This CDR3 contains 14 residues. The CDR3 protein is CASSQDRVLETQYF. The DNA for the CDR3 is TGTGCCAGCAGTCAGGACAGGGTTTTGGAGACCCAGTACTTC.

The CDR3 reads CASSQLAVFTYEQYF. CDR3 bases: TGCGCCAGCAGCCAACTAGCGGTATTCACCTACGAGCAGTACTTC. The rearrangement links TRBV4-1 to TRBJ2-7, with 7 bases that match TRBD2. Germline V CDR1 and CDR2: MGHRA, YSYEKL. Trimming removed 2 bases from V and 2 bases from J; junction bases left unmatched: 6. This CDR3 has 15 residues.

The gene calls are TRBV29-1 and TRBJ2-3; 9 nucleotides line up with TRBD1. J lost 2 bases, V lost 5 bases, and 5 bases had no gene match. Germline CDR1 SQVTM, CDR2 ANQGSEA. This CDR3 spans 14 amino acids. For the CDR3, the DNA is TGCAGCGTTTGGACAGGGGCGTCCACAGATACGCAGTATTTT. It is translated as CSVWTGASTDTQYF.

The V gene is TRBV7-9, the J gene TRBJ2-7, with 10 bases matching TRBD2. Germline CDR1 reads SEHNR; CDR2 reads FQNEAQ (reference sequence). J was trimmed by 5 bases and V by 1 base; bases with no gene match: 8. CDR3 length: 16 residues. CDR3 residues: CASSLVGPSGSNEQYF. The CDR3 bases are TGTGCCAGCAGCTTAGTAGGGCCTAGCGGGAGCAACGAGCAGTACTTC.

The CDR3 is CASSQGLAGATGELFF. The CDR3 DNA reads as TGTGCCAGCAGCCAGGGACTAGCGGGAGCCACCGGGGAGCTGTTTTTT. The rearrangement links TRBV12-3 or TRBV12-4 to TRBJ2-2, with TRBD2 matching over 14 bases. This CDR3 has 16 amino acids. V was clipped by 6 bases and J by 4 bases; unmatched bases: 4.

This CDR3 reads CASSARVENTEAFF. The CDR3 DNA reads as TGTGCCAGCAGTGCCAGGGTGGAGAACACTGAAGCTTTCTTT. V is TRBV28 and J is TRBJ1-1; a weak D match, TRBD1 (5 bases). The germline CDR1 and CDR2 sequences are MDHEN and SYDVKM. V lost 5 bases and J 1 base, leaving 11 bases between the germline ends. This CDR3 has 14 residues.

This chain links TRBV20-1 with TRBJ2-1, with 8 bases matching TRBD1. The V and J ends lost 6 bases and 4 bases, in that order; junction bases with no gene match: 11. Germline V CDR1 and CDR2: DFQATT, SNEGSKA (reference sequence). The CDR3 length is 15 residues. DNA for the CDR3: TGCAGTGCGCCGAACGGGGGACAGGAGTACAATGAGCAGTTCTTC. Residues: CSAPNGGQEYNEQFF.

To note about this clonotype: One end of the junction does not line up with germline, which may come from a read error. The rearrangement uses TRBV28 and TRBJ2-3, with 8 nucleotides matching TRBD2. This CDR3 spans 15 amino acids. CDR1 is MDHEN and CDR2 is SYDVKM in the germline V gene. The DNA for the CDR3 is TGTGCCAGCAGTCCCTCTAGCGGGTACACAGATATGCAGTATTTT. Translation gives CASSPSSGYTDMQYF.

The chain combines TRBV6-5 with TRBJ2-3; no clear D. V was cut by 5 bases and J by 1 base, with 10 bases left in between. Germline V gene data show CDR1 as MNHEY and CDR2 as SVGAGI. CDR3 length: 14 residues. DNA for the CDR3: TGTGCCAGCAGTCCGGGTGTTCGCACAGATACGCAGTATTTT. This translates into CASSPGVRTDTQYF.

The chain uses TRBV12-3 or TRBV12-4 and TRBJ2-7; TRBD1 matches 9 bases. The CDR3 contains 14 residues. V was pared by 3 bases and J by 5 bases, with 5 bases of the junction left unmatched. The CDR3 loop reads CASSLGDRVHEQYF. CDR3 nucleotide sequence: TGTGCCAGCAGTTTGGGGGACAGGGTCCACGAGCAGTACTTC.

This clonotype was counted only a few times. This chain links TRBV24-1 with TRBJ2-5, with no clear D. CDR3 size: 12 residues. CDR1 and CDR2 (germline): KGHDR, SFDVKD. V gave up 3 bases and J gave up 5 bases, with 6 bases separating them. CDR3 bases: TGTGCCACCAGTGATGCTGGGGAGACCCAGTACTTC. Protein product: CATSDAGETQYF.

The chain combines TRBV7-2 with TRBJ2-1, with TRBD2 identical over 13 bases. Germline V gives CDR1 SGHTA, CDR2 FQGNSA. The CDR3 covers 17 residues. The J segment lost 7 bases and the V segment lost 1 base, leaving 7 bases of the junction unmatched. The CDR3 loop reads CASSLGTSGSLSNEQFF. In DNA, the CDR3 is TGTGCCAGCAGCTTAGGGACTAGCGGGAGTCTCAGTAATGAGCAGTTCTTC.

This clonotype turned up a few times. The gene calls are TRBV6-1 and TRBJ2-6; no firm D call. V was pared by 3 bases and J by 10 bases, with 7 bases between. Germline CDR1 is MNHNS and CDR2 is SASEGT. The CDR3 covers 12 residues. The CDR3 DNA is TGTGCCAGCAGTGATGTCGAAAACGTCCTGACTTTC. Translation gives CASSDVENVLTF.

The genes are TRBV7-2 and TRBJ2-4; D unresolved. The length of the CDR3 is 16 residues. Germline CDR1 is SGHTA and CDR2 is FQGNSA. Trimming stripped 3 bases from V and 0 bases from J, with 12 bases between. Written as DNA, the CDR3 is TGTGCCAGCAGCTTCCTCAGTACACTAGCCAAAAACATTCAGTACTTC. Amino acids: CASSFLSTLAKNIQYF.

The chain recombines TRBV11-2 with TRBJ2-1; the D gene is possibly TRBD2 (5 bases). CDR3 length: 17 residues. Germline CDR1 is SGHAT and CDR2 is FQNNGV. The V and J ends lost 0 bases and 2 bases respectively, with 14 bases between them. The CDR3 region has the DNA TGTGCCAGCAGCTTAGATCTTGCCAGCGGCCCCTACAATGAGCAGTTCTTC. Amino acid sequence: CASSLDLASGPYNEQFF.